The rows below give T cell receptor beta chains drawn from one sample of a study of shared clonotypes between healthy human individuals. The method was immunoSEQ multiplex PCR; TCRdb's version includes in-frame clones alone and lacks a portion of them. This sample yields over a million clones, of which around 74% are seen a single time; roughly 1.4% belongs to the top ten. Material for sequencing was memory CD4+ T cells sorted from blood. These receptors were collected from a man younger than 35 in good health. Each CDR3 is given with its conserved first and last residue. A D gene is named only where the DNA matches it firmly. A row's size may be missing; if present it is once, few, many or a size class.

j_gene	d_gene	abundance	v_gene	CDR3aa	CDR3nt
TRBJ2-7	-	-	TRBV7-9	CASSHNFRGAAYEQYF	TGTGCCAGCAGCCACAACTTCCGGGGGGCCGCCTACGAGCAGTACTTC
TRBJ2-7	-	-	TRBV21-1	CASSLLTVLARFYEQYF	TGTGCCAGCAGCCTCCTGACGGTTCTAGCGCGCTTCTACGAGCAGTACTTC
TRBJ2-7	-	-	TRBV5-6	CASSLVGPYEQYF	TGTGCCAGCAGCTTGGTGGGGCCCTACGAGCAGTACTTC
TRBJ1-1	-	-	TRBV5-1	CASSPRTARAEAFF	TGCGCCAGCAGCCCGCGGACAGCACGCGCTGAAGCTTTCTTT
TRBJ2-6	TRBD1	-	TRBV11-3	CASSPGTGDSGANVLTF	TGTGCCAGCAGCCCCGGGACAGGAGACTCTGGGGCCAACGTCCTGACTTTC
TRBJ2-3	-	-	TRBV10-2	CASSESWVRPDTQYF	TGCGCCAGCAGTGAGTCTTGGGTTAGACCAGATACGCAGTATTTT
TRBJ1-2	-	-	TRBV27	CASSSAGKGGYTF	TGTGCCAGCAGTTCAGCAGGGAAAGGTGGCTACACCTTC
TRBJ1-2	-	-	TRBV29-1	CSAGGWDGYTF	TGCAGCGCCGGGGGCTGGGATGGCTACACCTTC
TRBJ2-1	TRBD2	few	TRBV11-2	CASSSGLAGGYYNEQFF	TGTGCCAGCAGCTCGGGACTAGCGGGGGGGTACTACAATGAGCAGTTCTTC
TRBJ1-2	-	-	TRBV30	CAWSVQGRNYGYTF	TGTGCCTGGAGTGTACAGGGACGTAACTATGGCTACACCTTC
TRBJ1-6	TRBD1	-	TRBV7-2	CASRGQGYNSPLHF	TGTGCCAGCAGGGGACAGGGTTATAATTCACCCCTCCACTTT
TRBJ2-2	-	-	TRBV4-3	CASSQEGTPGTGELFF	TGCGCCAGCAGCCAAGAGGGCACTCCAGGCACCGGGGAGCTGTTTTTT
TRBJ2-1	TRBD1	-	TRBV28	CASSPDRGGLMGYNEQFF	TGTGCCAGCAGTCCGGACAGGGGGGGGCTAATGGGTTACAATGAGCAGTTCTTC
TRBJ2-1	TRBD1	-	TRBV25-1	CASTSGQGAREQFF	TGTGCCAGCACTTCGGGACAGGGGGCGCGTGAGCAGTTCTTC
TRBJ1-2	TRBD1	-	TRBV7-2	CASSLVGGGDYGYTF	TGTGCCAGCAGCTTAGTGGGAGGGGGCGACTATGGCTACACCTTC
TRBJ1-6	-	-	TRBV4-1	CASSQVAGPNSPLHF	TGCGCCAGCAGCCAAGTGGCAGGGCCTAATTCACCCCTCCACTTT
TRBJ1-5	-	many	TRBV27	CASSLQDSNQPQHF	TGTGCCAGCAGTCTACAGGATAGCAATCAGCCCCAGCATTTT
TRBJ2-6	-	-	TRBV19	CATSLRQATPGANVLTF	TGTGCCACTTCCCTTAGACAGGCCACTCCGGGGGCCAACGTCCTGACTTTC
TRBJ2-1	-	-	TRBV5-1	CASSLGQGAYNEQFF	TGCGCCAGCAGCTTGGGGCAGGGCGCCTACAATGAGCAGTTCTTC
TRBJ1-2	TRBD1	many	TRBV2	CASSGDRGLVYGYTF	TGTGCCAGCAGCGGGGACAGGGGGCTTGTCTATGGCTACACCTTC